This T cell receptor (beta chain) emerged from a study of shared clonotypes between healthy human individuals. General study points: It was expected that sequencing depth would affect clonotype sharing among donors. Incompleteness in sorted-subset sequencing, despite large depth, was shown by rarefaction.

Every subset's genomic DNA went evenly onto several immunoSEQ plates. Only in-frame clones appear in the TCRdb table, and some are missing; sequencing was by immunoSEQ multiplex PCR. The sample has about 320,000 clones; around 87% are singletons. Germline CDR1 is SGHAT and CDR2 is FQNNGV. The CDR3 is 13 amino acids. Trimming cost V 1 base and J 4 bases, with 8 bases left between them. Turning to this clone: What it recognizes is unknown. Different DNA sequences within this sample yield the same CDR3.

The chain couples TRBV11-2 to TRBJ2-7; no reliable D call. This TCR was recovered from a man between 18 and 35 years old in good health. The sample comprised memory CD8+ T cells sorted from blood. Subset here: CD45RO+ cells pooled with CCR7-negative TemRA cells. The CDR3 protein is CASSLAGPYEQYF. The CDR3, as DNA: TGTGCCAGCAGCTTAGCGGGCCCATACGAGCAGTACTTC.